One sample yielded the 25 T cell receptor beta chains listed below, sequenced in a study of T cells after yellow fever vaccination (dated by TCRdb to about 2019). The method behind the library was 5' RACE. The sequencing machine was an Illumina HiSeq 2500. In TCRdb, the public reads were trimmed at Q25 with fastp and aligned with MiXCR, with productive beta chains retained. For every CDR3 protein sequence, its rows merge into one entry that carries the most common genes and DNA. The sample table records more than 65,000 distinct CDR3 sequences; more than 5.5% of these occur just once. The top ten constitute 25% to 35% of the sample. The treatment or condition label of this sample denotes: live attenuated yellow fever vaccine strain. The sample was CD8+ T cells sorted from PBMCs, taken 10 to 11 days after the first yellow fever vaccination. The origin of the receptors is a man between 18 and 29 years old who received the YFV17D yellow fever vaccine.

This clonotype was found many times. The CDR3: CASSVDGVGYNEQFF. CDR3 nucleotide sequence: TGTGCCAGCAGCGTAGACGGGGTTGGCTACAATGAGCAGTTCTTC. The V gene is TRBV9, the J gene TRBJ2-1; D perhaps matches TRBD2 (5 bases). V lost 0 bases to trimming and J lost 3 bases, with 10 bases between them. CDR1 is SGDLS, CDR2 YYNGEE, per germline. The CDR3 contains 15 residues.

This clonotype turned up a few times. The chain links TRBV28 to TRBJ2-5; no clear D. This CDR3 has 14 amino acids. V lost 1 base, J lost 1 base, and 7 bases lay in between. CDR1 and CDR2 from the germline V gene are MDHEN and SYDVKM. CDR3 protein: CASSLYSSQETQYF. CDR3 sequence (DNA): TGTGCCAGCAGTTTATATTCCTCCCAAGAGACCCAGTACTTC.

In its sample, this clonotype was seen many times. This chain links TRBV4-1 with TRBJ2-3; the match to TRBD2 covers 7 bases. J gave up 1 base and V 1 base, and 8 bases lay outside the gene matches. In germline, CDR1 is MGHRA, CDR2 YSYEKL. CDR3 length: 17 amino acids. The CDR3 DNA reads TGCGCCAGCAGCCAAGGAAGCAGGACTAGGCGCACAGATACGCAGTATTTT. Translating gives CASSQGSRTRRTDTQYF.

This clonotype showed up many times. CDR3 bases: TGTGCCAGCAGCAAAGGGGTCGCTGGAGAAAACTCCTACAATGAGCAGTTCTTC. Residues: CASSKGVAGENSYNEQFF. The chain has TRBV21-1 and TRBJ2-1. TRBV21-1 is termed a pseudogene. There are 18 residues in the CDR3.

The rearrangement uses TRBV12-3 or TRBV12-4 and TRBJ1-1; TRBD1 might be the D (5 bases). The CDR3 sequence is 14 residues long. V was clipped by 2 bases and J by 4 bases, with 11 bases between them. The CDR3 loop reads CASSLSGFLTEAFF. The CDR3 nucleotides read TGTGCCAGCAGTTTATCAGGGTTCCTCACTGAAGCTTTCTTT.

This clonotype has just a few counts. J is TRBJ2-1 and V is TRBV6-1; TRBD1 matches at 7 bases. Germline V lookup: CDR1 MNHNS, CDR2 SASEGT. This CDR3 comprises 14 residues. V lost 10 bases to trimming and J lost 1 base; unmatched junction nucleotides: 7. The CDR3 protein is CATTDRVSYNEQFF. DNA for the CDR3: TGTGCCACCACTGACAGGGTATCCTACAATGAGCAGTTCTTC.

There are many counts of this clonotype. The chain is built from TRBV4-3 and TRBJ2-1; D remains ambiguous. Trimming took 0 bases from V and 4 from J, leaving 1 base between them. From germline, CDR1 is LGHNA and CDR2 YSLEER. The CDR3 is 12 amino acids. Here the CDR3 DNA reads TGCGCCAGCAGCCAAGAATACAATGAGCAGTTCTTC. It yields the protein CASSQEYNEQFF.

This clonotype was recorded at least ten times. The genes are TRBV7-9 and TRBJ1-1; a possible D gene is TRBD1 (6 bases). CDR3 length: 15 residues. CDR1 and CDR2 from the germline V gene are SEHNR and FQNEAQ (reference sequence). V gave up 6 bases and J gave up 4 bases, with 18 bases separating them. CDR3 DNA: TGTGCCAGCAGTCCCACCTTCAGGGGAGGCACTGAAGCTTTCTTT. This sequence encodes CASSPTFRGGTEAFF. The variable domain in full, with the rest retrieved from reference TRBV7-9 and TRBJ1-1, is DTGVSQNPRHKITKRGQNVTFRCDPISEHNRLYWYRQTLGQGPEFLTYFQNEAQLEKSRLLSDRFSAERPKGSFSTLEIQRTEQGDSAMYLCASSPTFRGGTEAFFGQGTRLTVV.

This clonotype is medium-sized (0.01 to 0.1%) in the sample. J is TRBJ2-1 and V is TRBV24-1, with D possibly called TRBD1 or TRBD2 (5 bases each). Trimming removed 9 bases at V and 0 bases at J, with 17 bases between. The V gene's germline CDR1 is KGHDR and CDR2 SFDVKD. The CDR3 consists of 16 residues. CDR3 region: CATRGRNVSSYNEQFF. The CDR3, as DNA: TGTGCCACCCGGGGCCGGAATGTTAGCTCCTACAATGAGCAGTTCTTC.

This clonotype showed up just a few times. This chain's CDR3 is CASSLGQGGAKNIQYF. In DNA, the CDR3 is TGCGCCAGCAGCTTGGGACAGGGAGGGGCCAAAAACATTCAGTACTTC. The chain links TRBV5-1 to TRBJ2-4; D is tentatively TRBD1 or TRBD2 (7 bases each). The CDR3 extends over 16 amino acids. Per the germline V gene, CDR1 is SGHRS and CDR2 is YFSETQ. Trimming shortened V by 0 bases and J by 1 base, and 11 bases separated the two germline ends.

This clonotype came up a few times. V gene TRBV29-1 combines with J gene TRBJ2-1; D remains unclear. Trimming pared 5 bases from V and 5 bases from J, leaving 19 bases between. Looked up from germline, CDR1 is SQVTM and CDR2 is ANQGSEA. This CDR3 contains 15 residues. The chain's CDR3 is CSVTAPLKGDNEQFF. CDR3 DNA sequence: TGCAGCGTTACGGCGCCCCTGAAAGGAGACAATGAGCAGTTCTTC.

The chain joins TRBV13 to TRBJ2-5; 7 bases agree with TRBD2. V shed 2 bases and J 1 base; nucleotides not matched to a gene: 4. The length of the CDR3 is 15 residues. Germline V lookup: CDR1 PRHDT, CDR2 FYEKMQ (reference sequence). The CDR3 nucleotides are TGTGCCAGCAGCTTAAGCGGCGGGGGCCAAGAGACCCAGTACTTC. Encoded protein: CASSLSGGGQETQYF.

This clonotype has at least ten counts. One end of the junction is discordant with germline, which a read error may explain. The chain carries TRBV4-3 and TRBJ2-1, with D possibly TRBD2 on 5 matching bases. This CDR3 has 15 amino acids. Germline loops: CDR1 LGHNA, CDR2 YSLEER. The CDR3 is CASSEGTSSYNEQFF. In DNA, the CDR3 is TGCGCCAGCAGCGAGGGCACAAGCTCCTACAATGAGCAGTTCTTT.

The rearrangement joins TRBV11-3 to TRBJ1-1; D is unresolved. V lost 3 bases and J lost 2, with 7 bases in between. The CDR3 extends over 13 amino acids. Germline-derived CDR1 and CDR2 are SGHNT and YENEEA. The CDR3 is CASSFGPNTEAFF. The CDR3 coding sequence is TGTGCCAGCAGCTTCGGACCTAACACTGAAGCTTTCTTT.

This chain connects TRBV4-3 to TRBJ2-2, with 9 bases matching TRBD1. The CDR3 covers 15 residues. V shed 3 bases, J shed 3 bases, and the junction held 2 bases outside the gene matches. Germline lookup yields CDR1 LGHNA and CDR2 YSLEER. The CDR3 DNA reads TGCGCCAGCAGCCAGTACAGGGGGCACACCGGGGAGCTGTTTTTT. It specifies CASSQYRGHTGELFF.

The rearrangement links TRBV4-3 to TRBJ1-2; D remains unclear. The CDR3 runs 18 residues. Trimming cost V 0 bases and J 7 bases, with 24 bases left between them. Germline V gives CDR1 LGHNA, CDR2 YSLEER. For the CDR3, the DNA is TGCGCCAGCAGCCAAGACGGCTGGGAAGCGGCCTCTGGCGGTGGCTACACCTTC. It yields the protein CASSQDGWEAASGGGYTF.

The CDR3 reads CASSLSGEGAGAEAFF. The CDR3 region has the DNA TGTGCCAGCAGTTTATCAGGGGAGGGGGCAGGCGCTGAAGCTTTCTTT. The genes are TRBV27 and TRBJ1-1; 7 bases match TRBD1. In germline, CDR1 is MNHEY, CDR2 SMNVEV (reference sequence). J lost 6 bases, V lost 0 bases, and 10 bases had no gene match. This CDR3 spans 16 amino acids.

This clonotype was counted many times. This chain joins TRBV15 and TRBJ2-1, with TRBD1 as a possible D gene (5 bases). Germline CDR1 reads LNHNV; CDR2 reads YYDKDF (reference sequence). Trimming shortened V by 4 bases and J by 10 bases, and 11 bases separated the two germline ends. This CDR3 has 12 residues. As DNA, the CDR3 is TGTGCCACCAGCACCCGAACAGGAGAGCAGTTCTTC. Its translation: CATSTRTGEQFF.

This clonotype was seen a handful of times. This sequence joins TRBV7-9 and TRBJ1-6; 7 positions match TRBD1. This CDR3 contains 14 residues. Unmatched junction bases numbered 3, after V lost 5 bases and J lost 5 bases. Germline CDR1 reads SEHNR; CDR2 reads FQNEAQ (reference sequence). The CDR3 protein is CASSRTGDNSPLHF. For the CDR3, the DNA is TGTGCCAGCAGCCGAACAGGGGATAATTCACCCCTCCACTTT. The full variable domain, in which reference TRBV7-9 and TRBJ1-6 provide the parts outside the CDR3, is DTGVSQNPRHKITKRGQNVTFRCDPISEHNRLYWYRQTLGQGPEFLTYFQNEAQLEKSRLLSDRFSAERPKGSFSTLEIQRTEQGDSAMYLCASSRTGDNSPLHFGNGTRLTVT.

This clonotype was recorded many times. This chain links TRBV6-6 with TRBJ2-5; D is uncertain. Germline V gives CDR1 MNHNY, CDR2 SVGAGI (reference sequence). The germline V and J ends were trimmed by 4 bases and 4 bases, with 7 bases remaining between them. This CDR3 region has 12 residues. This CDR3 is CASSFEGETQYF. CDR3 nucleotide sequence: TGTGCCAGCAGTTTTGAAGGAGAGACCCAGTACTTC.

This clonotype was recorded many times. The chain combines TRBV20-1 with TRBJ2-1; 8 bases are a match to TRBD2. Germline loops: CDR1 DFQATT, CDR2 SNEGSKA (reference sequence). The CDR3 spans 13 residues. V lost 0 bases, J lost 7 bases, and 2 bases stayed unmatched. CDR3 nucleotide sequence: TGCAGTGCTAGAGATGGACTAGCTAATGAGCAGTTCTTC. The encoded protein is CSARDGLANEQFF.

The sample holds many counts of this clonotype. J is TRBJ2-1 and V is TRBV7-9; D might be TRBD1 or TRBD2, each matching 5 bases. In germline, CDR1 is SEHNR, CDR2 FQNEAQ (reference sequence). V lost 6 bases to trimming and J lost 2 bases, with 14 bases between them. This CDR3 spans 15 amino acids. The CDR3 reads CASRPDVGAYNEQFF. In DNA, the CDR3 is TGTGCCAGCAGGCCGGACGTGGGGGCCTACAATGAGCAGTTCTTC.

This chain connects TRBV7-9 to TRBJ1-1; 8 bases align to TRBD1. J lost 4 bases, V lost 5 bases, and 9 bases had no gene match. This CDR3 has 15 residues. The germline V gene has CDR1 SEHNR and CDR2 FQNEAQ (reference sequence). CDR3 loop: CASSPNRGVFTEAFF. CDR3 nucleotides: TGTGCCAGCAGCCCTAACAGGGGGGTGTTCACTGAAGCTTTCTTT. Filled out from reference TRBV7-9 and TRBJ1-1, the complete variable domain reads DTGVSQNPRHKITKRGQNVTFRCDPISEHNRLYWYRQTLGQGPEFLTYFQNEAQLEKSRLLSDRFSAERPKGSFSTLEIQRTEQGDSAMYLCASSPNRGVFTEAFFGQGTRLTVV.

This clonotype has at least ten counts. The V call is TRBV12-3 or TRBV12-4, the J call TRBJ2-4; the D gene is possibly TRBD2 (6 bases). Trimming left V 3 bases short and J 0 bases short, with 9 bases between. The CDR3 has 15 residues. CDR3 sequence: CASSFSGVAKNIQYF. CDR3 DNA sequence: TGTGCCAGCAGTTTTTCGGGGGTAGCCAAAAACATTCAGTACTTC.

The sample holds many counts of this clonotype. The rearrangement uses TRBV6-5 and TRBJ2-5; D gene uncertain. The CDR3 runs to 13 residues. The V gene lost 6 bases and the J gene lost 0 bases, with 8 bases spanning the gap. Germline V gene sequence: CDR1 MNHEY, CDR2 SVGAGI. The CDR3 loop is CASRGPDQETQYF. The CDR3 DNA sequence: TGTGCCAGCAGAGGACCCGACCAAGAGACCCAGTACTTC.